This entry describes one TCR beta chain. Antigen unknown. This record comes from a study of radiation and T cells in renal cell carcinoma. From germline, CDR1 is GTSNPN and CDR2 SVGIG (reference sequence). The CDR3 covers 15 residues. The V and J ends lost 0 bases and 4 bases respectively, with 12 bases between them. Stated time point: blood 4 weeks post-SBRT, at nephrectomy. Sample treatment: 15 Gy SBRT to primary tumor, nephrectomy 4 weeks later. Nephrectomy followed 15 Gy stereotactic body radiation by 4 weeks. The tumor was a clear cell renal cell carcinoma. Repertoires were generated with immunoSEQ multiplex PCR, while TCRdb's copy carries only in-frame clones and drops some. The table shows 80,000 or so clones, with about nine tenths occurring only once. General study findings and limits: Top tumor clonotypes rose in blood 2 weeks post-radiation, then contracted.

The clonotype was recovered from a woman aged 70-85 years with renal cell carcinoma. Sample: blood, taken from a patient whose treatment included radiotherapy and nephrectomy. V gene TRBV30 combines with J gene TRBJ1-4; D gene ambiguous. The CDR3 region is CAWSVSGVINEKLFF. CDR3 bases: TGTGCCTGGAGTGTATCGGGAGTTATTAATGAAAAACTGTTTTTT.